This T cell receptor (beta chain) was recorded in a study of Graves' ophthalmopathy and Graves' hyperthyroidism (dated by TCRdb to 2017 to 2018). Looking at the study overall: Peripheral blood samples were taken at the time of initial diagnosis, before any treatment was given. The study used signatures of the TCR beta repertoire to tell Graves' ophthalmopathy apart from Graves' hyperthyroidism and to predict which patients would progress to ophthalmopathy. In total, around 130 blood samples were TCR-sequenced: 40 to 45 ophthalmopathy, under 85 hyperthyroidism and some 17 hyperthyroidism-to-ophthalmopathy patients. To explore V-J signatures that distinguish ophthalmopathy from hyperthyroidism, a discovery set of about a hundred patients was enrolled, made up of 40 to 45 with ophthalmopathy and 55 to 65 with stable hyperthyroidism. An independent validation cohort was composed of about 20 hyperthyroidism patients and around 15 patients who later progressed from hyperthyroidism to ophthalmopathy. In more than five hyperthyroidism patients, the T-cell repertoires found in thyroid tissue were compared with those found in blood. Once sampling was done, hyperthyroidism patients were given methimazole at a starting dose of 30 mg daily, while ophthalmopathy patients were given high-dose intravenous methylprednisolone.

About this clonotype itself: Which antigen it targets is not known. Base qualities are not recorded, but no much larger clone differs from it by a single base.

Ophthalmopathy patients were characterized by moderately to severely active disease, a Clinical Activity Score of at least 3, a NOSPECS grade of at least 4, and a disease duration under 3 months. Patients were excluded if they had other autoimmune diseases, uncontrolled infections, pregnancy or lactation. Diagnosis was based on clinical symptoms, serum thyroxine, TRAb, thyroid ultrasound and orbital computed tomography. Ficoll-Paque density gradient centrifugation was used to isolate PBMCs from under 11 ml of fresh peripheral blood. Total RNA was extracted with Trizol reagent and quality-checked on an Agilent 2100 Bioanalyzer. Here is what the overall study found, with its caveats: In cross-validation, the 13-signature model distinguished ophthalmopathy from stable hyperthyroidism with around 90% sensitivity and 81.08% specificity, while in the test set the corresponding values were roughly 80% and 75%. Most of the expanded thyroid clonotypes with a frequency above 0.001 were also detected in blood, and it was suggested that the thyroid immune response may be reflected by blood repertoires. No statistical method was used to set the sample size in advance, and the investigators knew which group each participant was assigned to. In validation, the model predicted ophthalmopathy progression with about 70% sensitivity and roughly 72% specificity; about a dozen predicted patients were CT-confirmed with GO in a median of about 7.1 months.

V gives up 8 bases and J gives up 5 bases, and the segment between their germline ends measures 18 bases. CDR1 and CDR2 (SQVTM, ANQGSEA) derive from the germline V gene. There are 13 amino acids in the CDR3, from cysteine to phenylalanine inclusive. Just CDR3 DNA is preserved here, 39 bases in frame from base 1. For repertoire sequencing, the TCR beta CDR3 regions were amplified from RNA transcripts. HTBI primers and the Qiagen OneStep RT-PCR kit were used in a first-round RT-PCR, which was followed by a second-round multiplex PCR, size selection and purification. Libraries were sequenced on an Illumina HiSeq2000 using paired-end 100 bp reads. In the original analysis: Reads were processed with SOAPnuke, discarding reads with adapters, uncalled bases, mean Phred below 15, or no exact constant-primer or identifier match. COPE v1.2.5 was used to merge high-quality paired reads. Unique nucleotide sequences were defined as clonotypes and aligned to IMGT TRB V, D and J references using MiTCR v1.1. The analysis was limited to V-J combinations with a frequency above 0.0001, which together covered 99.2% of the repertoires. A TCR clonal expansion and chaos score per V-J combination was defined as the ratio of F50 clonal expansion to chaos observed in the TCRdist matrix. Welch's t-statistics and random forest were used to narrow the features down to 13 V-J combinations, which were then fed into a naive Bayes classifier. Thyroid-blood repertoire similarity was quantified with the Morisita-Horn index. TCRdb applied fastp at Q25 and MiXCR to the public reads, then kept only in-frame beta chains. Records with the same CDR3 protein are collapsed into one entry carrying the most frequent genes and DNA. The V and J calls, along with clone size, are taken from TCRdb and not from the paper's own processing. Within this sample are more than 550,000 distinct CDR3 sequences, with about two fifths of them counted one time only. The ten largest clones add up to roughly 3% of the sample.

Sequences were obtained from peripheral blood. In this chain, TRBV29-1 is recombined with TRBJ1-1; tentative D gene TRBD1, with 5 bases matching. The receptor comes from an adult man with Graves' ophthalmopathy. The CDR3 region: CSLVPGLETEAFF. DNA sequence: TGCAGCTTAGTTCCGGGGCTGGAGACTGAAGCTTTCTTT.